One sample yielded the 20 T cell receptor beta chains listed below, sequenced in a study of OX40 agonist ivuxolimab in advanced cancers. Clones were sequenced by immunoSEQ multiplex PCR, and TCRdb holds only the in-frame ones, with some missing. Of fewer than 85,000 clones in the sample, approximately 86% are singletons; the top ten hold just under 1%. This material consisted of CD4+ or CD8+ T cells sorted from blood, taken in a trial of the OX40 agonist ivuxolimab. These TCRs come from an adult with an advanced solid tumor such as melanoma, head and neck, liver or kidney cancer.

The chain uses TRBV19 and TRBJ1-2, with a possible D match to TRBD1 (5 bases). Germline loops: CDR1 LNHDA, CDR2 SQIVND (reference sequence). Deletions cut 3 bases from V and 6 bases from J, with 11 bases between. The CDR3 loop spans 13 amino acids. The CDR3 reads CASSIGGNNGYTF. The CDR3 DNA reads as TGTGCCAGTAGTATTGGGGGAAACAATGGCTACACCTTC.

This chain joins TRBV28 and TRBJ1-4; D remains ambiguous. V was trimmed by 3 bases and J by 8 bases, leaving 13 bases between them. CDR1 is MDHEN, CDR2 SYDVKM, per germline. The CDR3 sequence is 14 residues long. The CDR3 DNA sequence: TGTGCCAGCAGTTTTCTTTTAGGGCAAGAAAAACTGTTTTTT. Residues: CASSFLLGQEKLFF. Full variable domain (outside the CDR3, taken from reference TRBV28 and TRBJ1-4): DVKVTQSSRYLVKRTGEKVFLECVQDMDHENMFWYRQDPGLGLRLIYFSYDVKMKEKGDIPEGYSVSREKKERFSLILESASTNQTSMYLCASSFLLGQEKLFFGSGTQLSVL.

V gene TRBV7-9 combines with J gene TRBJ1-4; TRBD1 matches 8 bases. Germline-derived CDR1 and CDR2 are SEHNR and FQNEAQ (reference sequence). J gave up 4 bases and V 7 bases, and 11 bases lay outside the gene matches. This CDR3 is 16 amino acids long. CDR3 residues: CASTSGTGGRNEKLFF. CDR3 DNA sequence: TGTGCCAGCACCTCCGGAACAGGGGGGCGTAATGAAAAACTGTTTTTT.

The rearrangement links TRBV6-6 to TRBJ2-7; D may match TRBD1 or TRBD2 (5 bases each). This CDR3 is 16 amino acids long. Germline V gives CDR1 MNHNY, CDR2 SVGAGI (reference sequence). V was clipped by 4 bases and J by 6 bases, with 22 bases between them. DNA for the CDR3: TGTGCCAGCAGTTCCGCCCGCGGACGGGGCCCCTCCGAGCAGTACTTC. Translation gives CASSSARGRGPSEQYF.

The rearrangement links TRBV6-1 to TRBJ2-1; D may be TRBD1 or TRBD2 (5 bases each). Trimming removed 0 bases from V and 2 bases from J, with 8 bases in between. Germline-derived CDR1 and CDR2 are MNHNS and SASEGT. CDR3 length: 15 amino acids. CDR3 in DNA: TGTGCCAGCAGTGAAGCTGGGACGGCCTACAATGAGCAGTTCTTC. Its protein is CASSEAGTAYNEQFF.

The rearrangement links TRBV27 to TRBJ2-1, with 10 nucleotides matching TRBD2. This CDR3 is built from 16 residues. Trimming removed 4 bases from V and 6 bases from J; junction bases left unmatched: 9. Germline V gives CDR1 MNHEY, CDR2 SMNVEV (reference sequence). The DNA for the CDR3 is TGTGCCAGCAGTTCCCCTAGCGGGAGATGGGTCAATGAGCAGTTCTTC. Translation: CASSSPSGRWVNEQFF.

The chain joins TRBV5-1 to TRBJ2-3, with TRBD2 matching over 7 bases. Germline V lookup: CDR1 SGHRS, CDR2 YFSETQ. The V segment lost 4 bases and the J segment 1 base; nucleotides outside the gene matches: 6. There are 15 residues in the CDR3. The CDR3 sequence: CASSPTSERTDTQYF. The CDR3 DNA reads TGCGCCAGCAGCCCAACTAGCGAGCGCACAGATACGCAGTATTTT.

This chain uses TRBV10-3 with TRBJ1-3, with no clear D. The V and J ends lost 6 bases and 4 bases respectively, with 13 bases between them. CDR3 length: 14 residues. Germline CDR1 reads ENHRY; CDR2 reads SYGVKD. CDR3 sequence reads: CAISPIAQGNTIYF. For the CDR3, the DNA is TGTGCCATCAGCCCCATCGCCCAGGGAAACACCATATATTTT.

This chain joins TRBV7-9 and TRBJ2-5; D is unclear. The germline gives CDR1 SEHNR, CDR2 FQNEAQ (reference sequence). Deletions cut 2 bases from V and 3 bases from J, with 7 bases between. The CDR3 loop spans 13 amino acids. This CDR3 reads CASSLPPKETQYF. The CDR3 region has the DNA TGTGCCAGCAGCTTACCCCCCAAAGAGACCCAGTACTTC.

This chain links TRBV13 with TRBJ2-7; TRBD2 matches at 7 bases. This CDR3 region has 17 residues. Germline-derived CDR1 and CDR2 are PRHDT and FYEKMQ (reference sequence). The trim removed 0 bases at V and 4 bases at J, leaving 12 bases unmatched. The CDR3 loop is CASSLGGAGRWRYEQYF. In nucleotides, the CDR3 is TGTGCCAGCAGCTTAGGAGGAGCGGGGCGGTGGCGATACGAGCAGTACTTC.

This clone was seen only a few times. This sequence joins TRBV6-1 and TRBJ1-5; D is undetermined. CDR1 MNHNS and CDR2 SASEGT come from the germline V gene. The CDR3 is 13 amino acids. V was shortened by 4 bases and J by 2 bases, with 6 bases between the two germline ends. This CDR3 reads CASSVAGNQPQHF. Here the CDR3 DNA reads TGTGCCAGCAGTGTGGCAGGCAATCAGCCCCAGCATTTT.

J is TRBJ1-4 and V is TRBV27, with D possibly TRBD1 on 6 matching bases. The CDR3 loop spans 15 amino acids. Looked up from germline, CDR1 is MNHEY and CDR2 is SMNVEV (reference sequence). V lost 6 bases to trimming and J lost 4 bases, with 15 bases between them. CDR3 DNA: TGTGCCAGCAGGAGCTGGACAGAAATTAATGAAAAACTGTTTTTT. As protein: CASRSWTEINEKLFF.

The chain combines TRBV5-1 with TRBJ1-1; D uncertain. The CDR3 is 14 amino acids. V lost 2 bases and J lost 0, with 8 bases in between. Looked up from germline, CDR1 is SGHRS and CDR2 is YFSETQ. The CDR3 here is CASSLFTMNTEAFF. The CDR3 DNA is TGCGCCAGCAGCTTATTTACTATGAACACTGAAGCTTTCTTT.

V gene TRBV5-6 combines with J gene TRBJ2-2; 7 positions match TRBD2. Losses at the gene ends were 4 bases for V and 5 bases for J; bases not matched to a gene: 5. Germline lookup yields CDR1 SGHDT and CDR2 YYEEEE. CDR3 length: 14 residues. The CDR3 coding sequence is TGTGCCAGCAGCAGCGGGGTCGGAACCGGGGAGCTGTTTTTT. Its protein is CASSSGVGTGELFF. Looking up the rest from reference TRBV5-6 and TRBJ2-2 gives the full variable domain: DAGVTQSPTHLIKTRGQQVTLRCSPKSGHDTVSWYQQALGQGPQFIFQYYEEEERQRGNFPDRFSGHQFPNYSSELNVNALLLGDSALYLCASSSGVGTGELFFGEGSRLTVL.

The rearrangement uses TRBV7-7 and TRBJ2-1, with D tentatively TRBD1 or TRBD2 (5 bases each). V lost 1 base, J lost 5 bases, and 18 bases lay in between. CDR3 length: 17 residues. Germline CDR1 reads SSHAT; CDR2 reads FNYEAQ (reference sequence). CDR3 amino acids: CASSLDGAGWRNNEQFF. The CDR3 DNA reads TGTGCCAGCAGCTTAGATGGGGCAGGGTGGAGGAACAATGAGCAGTTCTTC.

This clone was detected only once. The chain uses TRBV5-5 and TRBJ2-3; 7 nucleotides agree with TRBD1. Germline lookup yields CDR1 SGHKS and CDR2 YYEKEE (reference sequence). This CDR3 contains 18 residues. V was clipped by 4 bases and J by 0 bases; unmatched bases: 14. CDR3 residues: CASSRQRDRSTSTDTQYF. CDR3 DNA sequence: TGTGCCAGCAGCCGTCAAAGGGACAGATCAACTAGCACAGATACGCAGTATTTT.

The rearrangement uses TRBV6-5 and TRBJ2-5; the D gene could be TRBD1 or TRBD2 (5 bases each). Trimming removed 0 bases at V and 5 bases at J, with 16 bases between. The germline CDR1 and CDR2 sequences are MNHEY and SVGAGI. The CDR3 is made up of 16 amino acids. CDR3 loop: CASSYSGTAMWETQYF. The CDR3 nucleotides are TGTGCCAGCAGTTACTCCGGGACCGCCATGTGGGAGACCCAGTACTTC.

This chain links TRBV5-6 with TRBJ1-3; D may be TRBD1 (5 bases). This CDR3 comprises 14 residues. CDR1 and CDR2 from the germline V gene are SGHDT and YYEEEE. Trimming took off 3 bases at V and 2 bases at J, with 9 bases between the two ends. The CDR3 DNA reads as TGTGCCAGCAGCTCCCAGGGAGCTGGAAACACCATATATTTT. Amino acid sequence: CASSSQGAGNTIYF.

This chain links TRBV5-1 with TRBJ2-1, with D tentatively TRBD1 (6 bases). The CDR3 is 14 residues long. The V end was cut by 0 bases, the J end by 4 bases, with 8 bases between. CDR1 and CDR2 (germline): SGHRS, YFSETQ. The CDR3 DNA is TGCGCCAGCAGCTTGGCCAGGGGATACAATGAGCAGTTCTTC. Protein: CASSLARGYNEQFF.

This clone was observed once. The gene calls are TRBV6-1 and TRBJ2-1; no definite D call. The CDR3 runs 13 residues. CDR1 and CDR2 (germline): MNHNS, SASEGT. The V gene lost 6 bases and the J gene lost 10 bases, with 16 bases spanning the gap. The CDR3 reads CASSQGDVREQFF. The CDR3 region has the DNA TGTGCCAGCAGCCAAGGCGATGTTCGGGAGCAGTTCTTC.